A selection of T cell receptor beta chains follows, all from one sample in a study of blood T cell repertoires in COVID-19. Using immunoSEQ multiplex PCR, the repertoire was profiled, and TCRdb retains in-frame clones only, with some absent. Of fewer than 95,000 clones listed, roughly 70% are singletons. What was sequenced was peripheral blood. The source is a man aged 65-85 years with COVID-19, enrolled during active disease. Each CDR3 is given with its conserved first and last residue. A D gene is named only where the DNA matches it firmly. A row's size may be missing; if present it is once, few, many or a size class.

TRBJ1-1 TRBV6-5 - - TGTGCCAGCAGTCGGGAGGGGGGGAACACTGAAGCTTTCTTT CASSREGGNTEAFF
TRBJ1-3 TRBV4-2 - - TGTGCCAGCAGCCAAGATATGACAGGCTCTGGAAACACCATATATTTT CASSQDMTGSGNTIYF
TRBJ2-4 TRBV28 - - TGTGCCAGCAGTTCCCCTCGTGTCCGACAGAGCATAGCCAAAAACATTCAGTACTTC CASSSPRVRQSIAKNIQYF
TRBJ1-2 TRBV28 - few TGTGCCAGCAGTTCTGGCGGGGGTACTAACTATGGCTACACCTTC CASSSGGGTNYGYTF
TRBJ2-3 TRBV5-1 - - TGCGCCAGCAGCCTAAACACAGATACGCAGTATTTT CASSLNTDTQYF
TRBJ2-2 TRBV6-5 TRBD1 - TGTGCCAGCAGTTACGGGACAGGGTCCGGGGAGCTGTTTTTT CASSYGTGSGELFF
TRBJ2-7 TRBV20-1 TRBD2 - TGCAGTGCTAGTTCTGGGACTAGCGTTTCCTACGAGCAGTACTTC CSASSGTSVSYEQYF
TRBJ1-1 TRBV7-6 - few TGTGCCAGCAGCCTTCGGGGGATGAACACTGAAGCTTTCTTT CASSLRGMNTEAFF
TRBJ1-6 TRBV7-3 - once TGTGCCAGCAGCTTAATAGGGGATAATTCACCCCTCCACTTT CASSLIGDNSPLHF
TRBJ2-3 TRBV5-1 TRBD1 - TGCGCCAGCAGCTTCATTTGGACAGGGTATGACACAGATACGCAGTATTTT CASSFIWTGYDTDTQYF
TRBJ1-2 TRBV5-1 TRBD1 - TGCGCCAGCAGCCCGGGACAGGTTCGCCTTCTTGGCTACACCTTC CASSPGQVRLLGYTF
TRBJ2-2 TRBV7-9 TRBD2 - TGTGCCAGCAGCGCCCGACTAGCATCCAGGTACAACACCGGGGAGCTGTTTTTT CASSARLASRYNTGELFF
TRBJ1-2 TRBV7-2 - - TGTGCCAGCAGCTTAGAACAGGGTGGCTACACCTTC CASSLEQGGYTF
TRBJ2-4 TRBV15 - once TGTGCCACCAGCAGAGACCGCCGGGAGAGGCCCTTAGCCAAAAACATTCAGTACTTC CATSRDRRERPLAKNIQYF
TRBJ2-1 TRBV28 TRBD2 - TGTGCCAGCACGTGGGCGGGAGGGAATGAGCAGTTCTTC CASTWAGGNEQFF
TRBJ1-1 TRBV14 - - TGTGCCAGCAGCCTTACTACGAACACTGAAGCTTTCTTT CASSLTTNTEAFF
TRBJ2-7 TRBV29-1 - - TGCAGCGTCACCCCACTGACTCGGAACGAGCAGTACTTC CSVTPLTRNEQYF
TRBJ2-7 TRBV5-1 TRBD1 - TGCGCCAGCAGCCCCGACAGGGGGCTACCCTACGAGCAGTACTTC CASSPDRGLPYEQYF
TRBJ2-2 TRBV7-2 - - TGTGCCAGCAGCTTAAGTCAGGGTTACACCGGGGAGCTGTTTTTT CASSLSQGYTGELFF
TRBJ1-5 TRBV24-1 TRBD1 - TGTGCCACCAGTGATTCTAGTGGGACAGCTGGAAATCAGCCCCAGCATTTT CATSDSSGTAGNQPQHF
TRBJ2-1 TRBV18 - - TGTGCCAGCTCACCATATCAGAGCGAGGGTGAGCAGTTCTTC CASSPYQSEGEQFF
TRBJ2-1 TRBV27 TRBD2 - TGTGCCAGCAGTTTATCGCTAGCGGGAGGGCCCGGGGAGCAGTTCTTC CASSLSLAGGPGEQFF
TRBJ2-7 TRBV24-1 - - TGTGCCACCACCAGGGATTCCCAATTCAAGTTATTCTCCTACGAGCAGTACTTC CATTRDSQFKLFSYEQYF
TRBJ2-2 TRBV5-1 TRBD1 - TGCGCCAGCGGCTCAGGACAGGGAAACACCGGGGAGCTGTTTTTT CASGSGQGNTGELFF
TRBJ2-1 TRBV28 TRBD1 - TGTGCCAGTAAATCTTTACAGGGGACCGGTGAGCAGTTCTTC CASKSLQGTGEQFF
TRBJ2-2 TRBV14 - - TGTGCCAGCAGCCCTAACTTCTACGGGGAGCTGTTTTTT CASSPNFYGELFF
TRBJ2-1 TRBV19 TRBD1 many TGTGCCAGTAGACTCCGGGACAGCTCCTACAATGAGCAGTTCTTC CASRLRDSSYNEQFF
TRBJ2-7 TRBV7-2 - - TGTGCCAGCAGCTTTTCAGGAGGGCCAGAATACGAGCAGTACTTC CASSFSGGPEYEQYF
TRBJ2-5 TRBV3-1/TRBV3-2 TRBD1 - TGTGCCAGCAGCCCCCCGGGACAGTACCAAGAGACCCAGTACTTC CASSPPGQYQETQYF
TRBJ2-7 TRBV29-1 - - TGCAGCGTTGTGGAGGTGGCAGGGGTTAACGAGCAGTACTTC CSVVEVAGVNEQYF
TRBJ2-3 TRBV6-5 TRBD1 once TGTGCCAGCAGTCGCAGGGGGCTTGCAGATACGCAGTATTTT CASSRRGLADTQYF
TRBJ1-1 TRBV24-1 - - TGTGCCACCAGTGAGTCTAAGGGGGGGGACACTGAAGCTTTCTTT CATSESKGGDTEAFF
TRBJ2-3 TRBV12-3/TRBV12-4 - - TGTGCCAGCAGACTGGTAACAGATACGCAGTATTTT CASRLVTDTQYF
TRBJ2-7 TRBV6-5 - few TGTGCCAGCAGTTCCAGAGGTGAGCAGTACTTC CASSSRGEQYF
TRBJ1-1 TRBV18 - - TGTGCCAGCTCAAGGGGGTCCAGGGAAGGAGAGGTTGAAGCTTTCTTT CASSRGSREGEVEAFF
TRBJ2-7 TRBV12-3/TRBV12-4 - - TGTGCCAGCAGTTTGGAGGGGCCCTACGAGCAGTACTTC CASSLEGPYEQYF
TRBJ2-2 TRBV5-1 - - TGCGCCAGCAGCCCGCGGAGAGACTCGAACACCGGGGAGCTGTTTTTT CASSPRRDSNTGELFF
TRBJ2-7 TRBV4-3 TRBD2 - TGCGCCAGCAGCCAAGATCGAACTCGGAGCGGGAGTTATTACGAGCAGTACTTC CASSQDRTRSGSYYEQYF
TRBJ2-7 TRBV5-8 TRBD1 few TGTGCCAGCAGCCTTATGACAGGGGCCCTAGCCTACGAGCAGTACTTC CASSLMTGALAYEQYF
TRBJ1-1 TRBV6-6 - once TGTGCCAGCAGTTACTCTTCAACCTATGCTTTCTTT CASSYSSTYAFF
TRBJ1-2 TRBV5-4 - - TGTGCCAGCAGCTTGAGGGGCCCCAACTATGGCTACACCTTC CASSLRGPNYGYTF
TRBJ2-7 TRBV7-2 TRBD2 - TGTGCCAGCAGCTTTTCACCGACTAGCGGCTACGAGCAGTACTTC CASSFSPTSGYEQYF
TRBJ2-1 TRBV11-3 TRBD1 - TGTGCCAGCAGCGCCCGCCGGGACAGGGAGAATGAGCAGTTCTTC CASSARRDRENEQFF
TRBJ1-2 TRBV5-1 TRBD1 - TGCGCCAGCAGCTCCGACAGGGGAAACTATGGCTACACCTTC CASSSDRGNYGYTF
TRBJ1-1 TRBV19 - - TGTGCCAGTAGTCCTAAACGCTCTCGATACACTGAAGCTTTCTTT CASSPKRSRYTEAFF